Each of the 29 T cell receptor beta chains below was sequenced from the same sample in a study of technical replicates of blood from a few donors. Libraries were prepared by immunoSEQ multiplex PCR; TCRdb keeps only in-frame clonotypes and omits some of them. The sample gives about 73,000 clones, 93% of which show up once; about 0.26% is in the top ten. The sequenced material came from T cells isolated from PBMCs. These receptors originate from a human donor in good health.

The chain joins TRBV6-6 to TRBJ2-7; 7 bases match TRBD1. Trimming at V came to 6 bases and at J to 5 bases, leaving 16 bases not matched to a gene. This CDR3 is built from 16 residues. Germline V lookup: CDR1 MNHNY, CDR2 SVGAGI (reference sequence). CDR3: CASRPGVTGFYHEQYF. The CDR3 DNA follows: TGTGCCAGCAGGCCAGGTGTGACAGGGTTTTACCACGAGCAGTACTTC.

The chain recombines TRBV28 with TRBJ2-7, with a tentative D call TRBD1 (6 bases). This CDR3 is 13 amino acids long. Deletions cut 3 bases from V and 4 bases from J, with 10 bases between. Per the germline V gene, CDR1 is MDHEN and CDR2 is SYDVKM. The CDR3 is CASSFGQIYEQYF. Written as DNA, the CDR3 is TGTGCCAGCAGTTTTGGACAGATTTACGAGCAGTACTTC.

The rearrangement uses TRBV7-2 and TRBJ2-7; no definite D call. The CDR3 is made up of 14 amino acids. The germline V gene has CDR1 SGHTA and CDR2 FQGNSA. The germline V and J ends were trimmed by 1 base and 6 bases, with 13 bases remaining between them. The CDR3 is CASSLGVEYLEQYF. In nucleotides, the CDR3 is TGTGCCAGCAGCTTAGGTGTTGAGTATCTCGAGCAGTACTTC.

The gene calls are TRBV5-3 and TRBJ2-2, with 8 bases matching TRBD1. TRBV5-3 is sorted into the ORF group, with uncertain function. The V and J ends lost 4 bases and 3 bases, in that order; junction bases with no gene match: 11. The CDR3 is 17 residues long. CDR3 DNA sequence: TGTGCCAGAAGCCCACAAACGGGCAGGGGGCACACCGGGGAGCTGTTTTTT. Protein sequence: CARSPQTGRGHTGELFF.

V gene TRBV19 combines with J gene TRBJ1-5; TRBD1 matches 8 bases. CDR3 length equals 15 residues. CDR1 and CDR2 from the germline V gene are LNHDA and SQIVND (reference sequence). J was trimmed by 4 bases and V by 10 bases; bases with no gene match: 12. This chain's CDR3 is CATRDSGQGNQPQHF. Here the CDR3 DNA reads TGTGCCACCCGGGATTCCGGACAGGGTAATCAGCCCCAGCATTTT.

The J gene is TRBJ2-1, the V gene TRBV2; the D gene is possibly TRBD2 (5 bases). Trimming removed 5 bases from V and 4 bases from J, with 15 bases in between. This CDR3 contains 15 residues. CDR1 SNHLY and CDR2 FYNNEI come from the germline V gene. The CDR3 DNA reads TGTGCCAGCAGTCAGCGGCAAGATCGATACAATGAGCAGTTCTTC. Its protein is CASSQRQDRYNEQFF. The whole variable domain, remainder taken from reference TRBV2 and TRBJ2-1, is EPEVTQTPSHQVTQMGQEVILRCVPISNHLYFYWYRQILGQKVEFLVSFYNNEISEKSEIFDDQFSVERPDGSNFTLKIRSTKLEDSAMYFCASSQRQDRYNEQFFGPGTRLTVL.

This chain uses TRBV5-1 with TRBJ2-3, with D possibly matching TRBD1 (5 bases). Germline CDR1 reads SGHRS; CDR2 reads YFSETQ. This CDR3 has 13 amino acids. Trimming shortened V by 3 bases and J by 11 bases, and 16 bases separated the two germline ends. Here the CDR3 DNA reads TGCGCCAGCAGCTCGGACACTACTGGTGGGCAGTATTTT. The encoded protein is CASSSDTTGGQYF.

V gene TRBV28 combines with J gene TRBJ1-2; a possible D gene is TRBD1 (5 bases). V dropped 5 bases and J dropped 0 bases, with 10 bases sitting between them. Germline V gene sequence: CDR1 MDHEN, CDR2 SYDVKM. The CDR3 consists of 14 residues. The CDR3 protein is CASSPPTANYGYTF. The CDR3 DNA is TGTGCCAGCAGTCCCCCGACAGCTAACTATGGCTACACCTTC.

The chain carries TRBV28 and TRBJ1-1; D is undetermined. Germline assignment: CDR1 MDHEN and CDR2 SYDVKM. CDR3 length: 11 residues. Trimming pared 10 bases from V and 1 base from J, leaving 7 bases between. In nucleotides, the CDR3 is TGTGCCATCGGAGGGAACACTGAAGCTTTCTTT. Its translation is CAIGGNTEAFF.

This clone has a single count. The V call is TRBV7-8, the J call TRBJ2-7, with D possibly being TRBD2 (6 bases). V dropped 4 bases and J dropped 3 bases, with 19 bases sitting between them. The CDR3 contains 16 residues. Germline lookup yields CDR1 SGHVS and CDR2 FQNEAQ. Here the CDR3 reads CASSWGVGGGHYEQYF. CDR3 bases: TGTGCCAGCAGCTGGGGAGTGGGGGGAGGACACTACGAGCAGTACTTC.

The rearrangement joins TRBV11-2 to TRBJ2-3; TRBD2 agrees at 11 bases. V trimming: 4 bases; J trimming: 0 bases; junction bases outside the gene matches: 12. The CDR3 loop spans 19 amino acids. Germline V CDR1 and CDR2: SGHAT, FQNNGV. The CDR3 sequence: CASSSLPGASGGSTDTQYF. Here the CDR3 DNA reads TGTGCCAGCAGCTCCTTACCGGGGGCTAGCGGGGGGAGCACAGATACGCAGTATTTT.

By sample share, this clone is medium-sized (0.01 to 0.1%). This chain uses TRBV4-1 with TRBJ1-5; D is possibly TRBD1 (5 bases). The CDR3 contains 16 residues. V was trimmed by 2 bases and J by 2 bases, leaving 13 bases between them. Germline lookup yields CDR1 MGHRA and CDR2 YSYEKL. The CDR3 protein is CASSQPQVRGNQPQHF. CDR3 sequence (DNA): TGCGCCAGCAGCCAACCACAGGTTCGGGGCAATCAGCCCCAGCATTTT.

The chain joins TRBV6-4 to TRBJ1-1; D perhaps matches TRBD1 (6 bases). The ends were cut back, 4 bases at V and 0 bases at J, with 12 bases in the middle. This CDR3 is 15 amino acids long. Germline V CDR1 and CDR2: MRHNA, SNTAGT. The CDR3 DNA reads TGTGCCAGCAGTGCGGATACAGGGTTGAACACTGAAGCTTTCTTT. Translation gives CASSADTGLNTEAFF.

This clone was recorded once. The chain employs TRBV4-2 and TRBJ1-1; perhaps TRBD1 as D (5 bases). Germline V gene lookup returns CDR1 LGHNA and CDR2 YNFKEQ. The CDR3 covers 13 residues. V was clipped by 1 base and J by 7 bases, with 10 bases between them. CDR3 sequence: CASSQGLDNEAFF. As DNA, the CDR3 is TGTGCCAGCAGCCAAGGGTTGGACAATGAAGCTTTCTTT.

This clone came up once. The chain is built from TRBV28 and TRBJ2-7; no firm D call. The V and J ends lost 2 bases and 6 bases respectively, with 17 bases between them. The CDR3 is made up of 15 amino acids. Germline CDR1 and CDR2: MDHEN and SYDVKM. Written as DNA, the CDR3 is TGTGCCAGCAGTTTAAGAAAACACCCGCCGGGCGAGCAGTACTTC. Translated, it gives CASSLRKHPPGEQYF.

This chain joins TRBV18 and TRBJ2-7; D perhaps matches TRBD1 (6 bases). Deletions cut 1 base from V and 2 bases from J, with 18 bases between. This CDR3 has 17 amino acids. The V gene's germline CDR1 is KGHSH and CDR2 LQKENI. The CDR3 DNA sequence: TGTGCCAGCTCACCACAAGGCTATAGGAGACAGGCCTACGAGCAGTACTTC. Amino acid sequence: CASSPQGYRRQAYEQYF.

The chain uses TRBV2 and TRBJ1-5; D may be TRBD1 (6 bases). Between the trimmed V and J ends, which lost 6 bases and 3 bases, there was a span of 18 bases. This CDR3 is built from 16 residues. Germline assignment: CDR1 SNHLY and CDR2 FYNNEI. Here the CDR3 reads CASSAYSWTVNQPQHF. CDR3 DNA: TGTGCCAGCAGCGCATACTCGTGGACAGTCAATCAGCCCCAGCATTTT.

V is TRBV4-1 and J is TRBJ2-7; tentative D call: TRBD2 (6 bases). The CDR3 totals 15 residues. The V gene's germline CDR1 is MGHRA and CDR2 YSYEKL. V was shortened by 0 bases and J by 3 bases, with 12 bases between the two germline ends. The chain's CDR3 is CASSQDRRLVYEQYF. The CDR3 nucleotides are TGCGCCAGCAGCCAAGATCGACGACTAGTCTACGAGCAGTACTTC.

The chain employs TRBV11-1 and TRBJ1-2; TRBD1 might be the D (5 bases). The V gene's germline CDR1 is SGHAT and CDR2 FQDESV (reference sequence). The CDR3 covers 15 residues. The V end was cut by 3 bases, the J end by 5 bases, with 16 bases between. CDR3 residues: CASSFERGALYGYTF. The CDR3, as DNA: TGTGCCAGCAGCTTCGAAAGGGGCGCGTTGTATGGCTACACCTTC.

This rearrangement joins TRBV28 to TRBJ1-2, with 8 bases fitting TRBD1. CDR1 is MDHEN, CDR2 SYDVKM, per germline. The CDR3 consists of 19 residues. With V trimmed by 3 bases and J by 0 bases, 15 bases remained unmatched. The CDR3 sequence is CASSFLTGGRKPPNYGYTF. In DNA, the CDR3 is TGTGCCAGCAGTTTTTTAACAGGGGGACGGAAGCCCCCTAACTATGGCTACACCTTC.

Here the CDR3 reads CASSSSGTGQETQYF. CDR3 sequence (DNA): TGTGCCAGCAGCTCCTCCGGGACAGGCCAAGAGACCCAGTACTTC. The chain employs TRBV11-2 and TRBJ2-5, with 8 bases matching TRBD1. Germline V gene lookup returns CDR1 SGHAT and CDR2 FQNNGV. This CDR3 has 15 amino acids. V shed 4 bases, J shed 1 base, and the junction held 5 bases outside the gene matches.

V usage is TRBV5-4 and J usage is TRBJ1-1, with D hard to call. Germline V CDR1 and CDR2: SGHNT, YYREEE (reference sequence). This CDR3 is 15 amino acids long. V was cut by 0 bases and J by 2 bases, with 11 bases left in between. The CDR3 loop is CASSLDQTRNTEAFF. CDR3 DNA sequence: TGTGCCAGCAGCTTGGACCAAACCAGAAACACTGAAGCTTTCTTT.

This clone was seen only a few times. The gene calls are TRBV10-2 and TRBJ1-5; TRBD1 matches at 7 bases. This CDR3 is built from 13 residues. Losses at the gene ends were 10 bases for V and 7 bases for J; bases not matched to a gene: 10. From germline, CDR1 is WSHSY and CDR2 SAAADI. The CDR3 coding sequence is TGCGCCACCACACGGGACAGCTTACAGCCCCAGCATTTT. Encoded protein: CATTRDSLQPQHF.

The CDR3 nucleotides are TGTGCCAGCAGCTCGGACAGGGACGAGCAGTACTTC. Translated: CASSSDRDEQYF. V is TRBV11-2 and J is TRBJ2-7, with 8 bases aligning to TRBD1. The V segment lost 4 bases and the J segment 5 bases; nucleotides outside the gene matches: 1. The CDR3 runs to 12 residues. Looked up from germline, CDR1 is SGHAT and CDR2 is FQNNGV.

The genes are TRBV5-3 and TRBJ2-7, with 10 bases matching TRBD1. TRBV5-3 is classed as an ORF, of uncertain function. V trimming: 4 bases; J trimming: 5 bases; junction bases outside the gene matches: 12. The CDR3 has 16 amino acids. The CDR3 reads CARSKRQGARTNEQYF. The CDR3 DNA is TGTGCCAGAAGCAAGAGACAGGGGGCGAGAACGAACGAGCAGTACTTC.

The genes are TRBV2 and TRBJ1-4; tentative D call: TRBD1 (6 bases). V was clipped by 7 bases and J by 9 bases, with 18 bases between them. The CDR3 sequence is 14 residues long. Germline values: CDR1 SNHLY, CDR2 FYNNEI. The CDR3 is CASTYGTPAQKLFF. Here the CDR3 DNA reads TGTGCCAGCACGTACGGGACACCAGCACAAAAACTGTTTTTT.

This clone was seen a few times. The CDR3 DNA is TGTGCCAGCAGCTTTGGTCTAGCGGGGGGGGAGACCCAGTACTTC. Translated, it gives CASSFGLAGGETQYF. This chain joins TRBV5-8 and TRBJ2-5; 12 positions agree with TRBD2. The length of the CDR3 is 15 residues. Unmatched junction bases numbered 4, after V lost 2 bases and J lost 5 bases. Germline CDR1 SGHTS, CDR2 YDEGEE.

The rearrangement joins TRBV7-3 to TRBJ2-1, with D maybe TRBD1 (6 bases). Germline CDR1 SGHTA, CDR2 FQGTGA. Trimming stripped 5 bases from V and 3 bases from J, with 8 bases between. This CDR3 is 13 amino acids long. The CDR3 sequence: CASSPRGYNEQFF. The DNA for the CDR3 is TGTGCCAGCAGCCCCAGGGGCTACAATGAGCAGTTCTTC. Looking up the rest from reference TRBV7-3 and TRBJ2-1 gives the full variable domain: GAGVSQTPSNKVTEKGKYVELRCDPISGHTALYWYRQSLGQGPEFLIYFQGTGAADDSGLPNDRFFAVRPEGSVSTLKIQRTERGDSAVYLCASSPRGYNEQFFGPGTRLTVL.

The chain carries TRBV5-1 and TRBJ1-4; the D gene is possibly TRBD1 (5 bases). CDR3 length: 16 amino acids. The germline V and J ends were trimmed by 5 bases and 2 bases, with 16 bases remaining between them. CDR1 SGHRS and CDR2 YFSETQ come from the germline V gene. CDR3 region: CASRPDSGVTNEKLFF. CDR3 sequence (DNA): TGCGCCAGCAGACCGGACTCGGGGGTGACTAATGAAAAACTGTTTTTT.